The T cell receptor beta chain described here comes from a study of glioma-infiltrating T cells after dendritic cell vaccination. Indicated time point: after dendritic cell vaccination, including at tumor progression/relapse. The primer mix had 60 V beta and 13 J beta primers. Libraries were prepared by immunoSEQ multiplex PCR; TCRdb keeps only in-frame clonotypes and omits some of them. The sample contains 55,000 to 75,000 clones, about four fifths of which appear only once. V was trimmed by 3 bases and J by 5 bases, leaving 10 bases between them. Germline V gives CDR1 SEHNR, CDR2 FQNEAQ (reference sequence). The length of the CDR3 is 13 residues.

This chain joins TRBV7-9 and TRBJ1-2, with D uncertain. Sequences were derived from blood, sampled after dendritic cell vaccination. The source is a human donor with glioblastoma. CDR3 residues: CASSLGRNYGYTF. The CDR3 nucleotides are TGTGCCAGCAGCTTGGGCAGGAATTATGGCTACACCTTC.